The 13 T cell receptor beta chains below come from one sample, sequenced in a study of blood T cells in healthy people across ages. Alongside a J-beta primer mix, a sample-barcoded 5' primer served in a second PCR lasting roughly 6 to 11 cycles. TCRdb independently ran MiXCR on the 5' RACE reads; one entry per CDR3 protein. The sample comprises roughly 700,000 distinct CDR3 sequences, over 45% of which are singletons, and around a third rests with the top ten. Input material: blood. The receptors originated from a woman aged 60 to 75 in good health.

The CDR3 DNA follows: TGTGCCACCAGCAGAGAACCAGGGGCTTGGCCCCAGCATTTT. Translation gives CATSREPGAWPQHF. J is TRBJ1-5 and V is TRBV15; a possible D gene is TRBD1 (6 bases). V lost 0 bases and J lost 9, with 12 bases in between. Germline loops: CDR1 LNHNV, CDR2 YYDKDF (reference sequence). CDR3 length: 14 amino acids.

Only a few counts were recorded for this clonotype. The chain couples TRBV12-3 or TRBV12-4 to TRBJ2-5, with a possible D match to TRBD2 (5 bases). Trimming pared 7 bases from V and 2 bases from J, leaving 17 bases between. CDR3 length: 15 residues. CDR3 nucleotide sequence: TGTGCCAGCACCTCCGGGCCGGGATCGCAAGAGACCCAGTACTTC. It specifies CASTSGPGSQETQYF.

In this sample, this clonotype turned up a few times. The chain recombines TRBV10-3 with TRBJ1-2; no clear D. Germline V gene lookup returns CDR1 ENHRY and CDR2 SYGVKD. The V gene lost 2 bases and the J gene lost 5 bases, with 9 bases spanning the gap. The CDR3 runs 13 residues. CDR3 amino acids: CAISENPSYGYTF. CDR3 nucleotide sequence: TGTGCCATCAGTGAGAACCCCTCTTATGGCTACACCTTC.

This clonotype has just a few counts. The chain has TRBV7-6 and TRBJ2-1; D remains unclear. In germline, CDR1 is SGHVS, CDR2 FNYEAQ. The CDR3 length is 13 residues. V was pared by 5 bases and J by 10 bases, with 15 bases between. The CDR3 spells CASSPLTESEQFF. In nucleotides, the CDR3 is TGTGCCAGCAGCCCCCTCACGGAATCCGAGCAGTTCTTC.

Comment on this clonotype: Compared with germline, one end of the junction differs, possibly owing to a read error. The chain carries TRBV12-3 or TRBV12-4 and TRBJ2-7; D ambiguous. This CDR3 has 16 residues. The CDR3 sequence: CAGSALAAPFSYEQYF. The DNA for the CDR3 is TGTGCCGGCAGTGCCCTTGCGGCCCCCTTCTCCTACGAGCAGTACTTC.

J is TRBJ2-1 and V is TRBV20-1; TRBD2 agrees at 7 bases. Germline lookup yields CDR1 DFQATT and CDR2 SNEGSKA (reference sequence). This CDR3 is built from 14 residues. V dropped 3 bases and J dropped 9; count of bases not matched to a gene: 11. The CDR3 loop reads CSARVVTSASEQFF. CDR3 coding DNA: TGCAGTGCTAGGGTAGTTACTAGCGCTAGTGAGCAGTTCTTC.

The sample holds a few counts of this clonotype. The chain joins TRBV5-1 to TRBJ2-7; D gene uncertain. Trimming stripped 0 bases from V and 3 bases from J, with 10 bases between. The length of the CDR3 is 14 residues. Germline V gene lookup returns CDR1 SGHRS and CDR2 YFSETQ. CDR3 DNA sequence: TGCGCCAGCAGCTTGGAGGTAGGGATCTACGAGCAGTACTTC. Translating it yields CASSLEVGIYEQYF.

The rearrangement uses TRBV6-6 and TRBJ2-1; 13 bases agree with TRBD2. The CDR3 runs 15 residues. Germline V gene lookup returns CDR1 MNHNY and CDR2 SVGAGI (reference sequence). V lost 6 bases and J lost 13; bases outside the gene matches: 12. The CDR3 spells CASSRGLAGAETQFF. The CDR3 DNA is TGTGCCAGCAGCCGCGGACTAGCGGGAGCAGAGACCCAGTTCTTC.

This clonotype has just a few counts. The chain couples TRBV7-2 to TRBJ1-1; a possible D gene is TRBD1 (6 bases). The CDR3 has 14 amino acids. The germline V gene encodes CDR1 SGHTA and CDR2 FQGNSA. The V and J ends lost 10 bases and 3 bases respectively, with 18 bases between them. As DNA, the CDR3 is TGTGCCATCCAAGGGGGGGCGTTAGACACTGAAGCTTTCTTT. Its protein is CAIQGGALDTEAFF. The full variable domain, in which reference TRBV7-2 and TRBJ1-1 provide the parts outside the CDR3, is GAGVSQSPSNKVTEKGKDVELRCDPISGHTALYWYRQSLGQGLEFLIYFQGNSAPDKSGLPSDRFSAERTGGSVSTLTIQRTQQEDSAVYLCAIQGGALDTEAFFGQGTRLTVV.

The V call is TRBV2, the J call TRBJ2-5, with 8 bases lining up with TRBD2. The J call could be wrong; TRBJ2-7 is a better fit for the DNA end. Germline lookup yields CDR1 SNHLY and CDR2 FYNNEI. This CDR3 spans 15 amino acids. The CDR3 DNA reads as TGTGCCAGCAGTGAAGCGGCTAGCGGGCAGTACGAGCAGTACTTC. Its protein product is CASSEAASGQYEQYF.

CDR3 region: CASSLRGGTQNIQYF. CDR3 coding DNA: TGTGCCAGCAGCTTAAGGGGGGGGACACAAAACATTCAGTACTTC. The gene calls are TRBV7-3 and TRBJ2-4; D might be TRBD2 (7 bases). This CDR3 region has 15 residues. Trimming took 1 base from V and 5 from J, leaving 12 bases between them. The V gene's germline CDR1 is SGHTA and CDR2 FQGTGA.

The genes are TRBV5-1 and TRBJ2-7; tentative D call: TRBD2 (6 bases). The CDR3 runs 14 residues. Between the trimmed V and J ends, which lost 7 bases and 0 bases, there was a span of 14 bases. Germline CDR1 is SGHRS and CDR2 is YFSETQ. In DNA, the CDR3 is TGCGCCAGCCGTCGGACTATGAGCTCCTACGAGCAGTACTTC. Amino acids: CASRRTMSSYEQYF.

The genes are TRBV28 and TRBJ1-2; D gene ambiguous. The V end was cut by 3 bases, the J end by 5 bases, with 16 bases between. The CDR3 runs 15 residues. CDR1 is MDHEN and CDR2 is SYDVKM in the germline V gene. This CDR3 is CASSFFTGSYYGYTF. Written as DNA, the CDR3 is TGTGCCAGCAGTTTCTTTACGGGCAGCTATTATGGCTACACCTTC.